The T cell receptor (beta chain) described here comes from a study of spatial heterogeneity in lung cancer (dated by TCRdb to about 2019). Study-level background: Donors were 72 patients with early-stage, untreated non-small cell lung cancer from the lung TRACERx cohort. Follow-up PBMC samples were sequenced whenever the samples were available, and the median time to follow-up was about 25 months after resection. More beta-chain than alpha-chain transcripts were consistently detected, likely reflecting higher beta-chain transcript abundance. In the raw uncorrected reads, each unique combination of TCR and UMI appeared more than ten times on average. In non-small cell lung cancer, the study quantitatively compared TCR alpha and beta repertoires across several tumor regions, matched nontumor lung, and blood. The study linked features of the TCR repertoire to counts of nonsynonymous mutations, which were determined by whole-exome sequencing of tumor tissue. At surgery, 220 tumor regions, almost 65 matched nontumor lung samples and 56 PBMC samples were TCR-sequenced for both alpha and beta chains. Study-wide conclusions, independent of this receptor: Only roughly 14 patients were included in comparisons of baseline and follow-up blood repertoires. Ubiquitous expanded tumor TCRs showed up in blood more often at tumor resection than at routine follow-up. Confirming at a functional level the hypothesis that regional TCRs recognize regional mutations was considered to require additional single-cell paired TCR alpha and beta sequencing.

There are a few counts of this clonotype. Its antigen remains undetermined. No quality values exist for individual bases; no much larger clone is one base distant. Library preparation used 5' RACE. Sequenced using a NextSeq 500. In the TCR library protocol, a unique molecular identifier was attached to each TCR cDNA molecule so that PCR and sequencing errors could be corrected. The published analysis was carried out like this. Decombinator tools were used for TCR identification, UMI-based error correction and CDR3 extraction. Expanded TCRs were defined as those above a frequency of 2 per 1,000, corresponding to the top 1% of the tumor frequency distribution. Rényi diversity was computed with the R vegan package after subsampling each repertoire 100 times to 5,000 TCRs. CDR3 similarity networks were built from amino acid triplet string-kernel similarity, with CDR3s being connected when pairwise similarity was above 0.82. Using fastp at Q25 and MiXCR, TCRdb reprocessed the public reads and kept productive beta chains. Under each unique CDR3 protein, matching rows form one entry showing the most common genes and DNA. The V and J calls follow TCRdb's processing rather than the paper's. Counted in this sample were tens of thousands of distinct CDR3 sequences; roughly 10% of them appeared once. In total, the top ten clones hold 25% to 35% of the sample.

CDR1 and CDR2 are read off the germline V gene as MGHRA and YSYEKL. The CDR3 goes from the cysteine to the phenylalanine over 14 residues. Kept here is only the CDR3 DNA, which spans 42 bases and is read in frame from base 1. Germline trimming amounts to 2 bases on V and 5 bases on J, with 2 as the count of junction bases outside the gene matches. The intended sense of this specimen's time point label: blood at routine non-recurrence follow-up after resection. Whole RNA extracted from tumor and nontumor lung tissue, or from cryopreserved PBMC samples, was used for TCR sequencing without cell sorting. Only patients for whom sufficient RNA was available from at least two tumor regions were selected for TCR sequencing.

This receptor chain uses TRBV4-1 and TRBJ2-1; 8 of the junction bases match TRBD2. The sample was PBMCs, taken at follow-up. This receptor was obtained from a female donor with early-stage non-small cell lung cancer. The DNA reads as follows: TGCGCCAGCAGCCAATTCGGGGGGGACAATGAGCAGTTCTTC. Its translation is CASSQFGGDNEQFF.